The source of this T cell receptor (beta chain) is a study of blood T cells in healthy people across ages. Regarding the study as a whole: Roughly linear age-related decline in beta diversity appeared, significant by age about 40.

With V trimmed by 6 bases and J by 3 bases, 1 base remained unmatched. The CDR3 runs 13 residues. CDR1 and CDR2 (germline): SNHLY, FYNNEI. Using a J-beta primer mix together with a sample-barcoded 5' primer, a second PCR was run for roughly 6 to 11 cycles. From the 5' RACE reads, TCRdb called clonotypes with MiXCR, one entry per CDR3 protein. Of 760,000 or so distinct CDR3 sequences in the sample, 20% to 25% were seen once. This clonotype has a handful of counts. What it binds is unknown. This same sample was also taken into another study, of T cells of mothers and their children. That report notes: cDNA synthesis used all extracted RNA, 1.5 ug per 15 ul. Mother-child pairs who were related displayed a slightly higher overlap than unrelated pairs, a difference that was non-significant.

The clonotype was recovered from a boy between 10 and 17 years old in good health. V is TRBV2 and J is TRBJ2-5; 10 bases line up with TRBD2. Sample: blood. CDR3 in DNA: TGTGCCAGCAGAGGGACTAGCGAAGAGACCCAGTACTTC. This gives the protein CASRGTSEETQYF.